These 26 T cell receptor beta chains were all obtained from the same sample, sequenced in a study of molecular identifiers for immune sequencing clone quantification. TCRdb processed the PCR reads anew with MiXCR; each CDR3 protein has one entry. The table lists around 470,000 distinct CDR3 sequences, around 25% of them singletons. The sample consisted of naive CD8+ T cells from blood, with Jurkat cell RNA spiked in. Subset of the sample: FACS-sorted CD8+CD4-CCR7+CD45RA+ naive T cells. The source is a human donor in good health. Some libraries in this study had Jurkat cell RNA spiked in.

Turning to this clonotype: This may come from a read error, since a much larger clone is one base off. The V gene is TRBV7-3, the J gene TRBJ2-3; 8 positions match TRBD2. This CDR3 has 15 residues. The V gene's germline CDR1 is SGHTA and CDR2 FQGTGA. The CDR3 DNA follows: TGTGCCAGCGGCTTAGTACTAGCGGGCACAGATACGCAGTATTTT. It encodes CASGLVLAGTDTQYF.

This clonotype was counted between two and nine times. The V gene is TRBV21-1, the J gene TRBJ2-3; the table's D call TRBD2 went unverified against the DNA. TRBV21-1 counts as a pseudogene. This CDR3 is built from 17 residues. The CDR3 coding sequence is TGTGCCAGCAGCAATTACCATAGCGGGGGACTCACAGATACGCAGTATTTT. Its protein product is CASSNYHSGGLTDTQYF.

This clonotype was seen more than once but under ten times. The V call is TRBV11-2, the J call TRBJ2-1; D is unresolved. Germline-derived CDR1 and CDR2 are SGHAT and FQNNGV. With 1 base removed from V and 1 base from J, the gap between germline ends came to 11 bases. This CDR3 comprises 16 residues. Here the CDR3 reads CASSLGATQSYNEQFF. CDR3 bases: TGTGCCAGCAGCTTAGGGGCCACCCAATCCTACAATGAGCAGTTCTTC.

The chain uses TRBV20-1 and TRBJ2-3; D uncertain. Trimming shortened V by 2 bases and J by 2 bases, and 5 bases separated the two germline ends. The CDR3 spans 12 residues. Germline V gene sequence: CDR1 DFQATT, CDR2 SNEGSKA (reference sequence). The CDR3 DNA reads TGCAGTGCTAGAAAGTACACAGATACGCAGTATTTT. Encoded protein: CSARKYTDTQYF.

With respect to this clonotype: Relative to the germline gene, one junction end is altered; a read error may explain this. The rearrangement joins TRBV2 to TRBJ2-2; TRBD1 is a possible D gene (6 bases). Germline V gene data show CDR1 as SNHLY and CDR2 as FYNNEI. The CDR3 length is 15 residues. The CDR3 protein is CASTLGQPNTGERFF. The CDR3 coding sequence is TGTGCCAGCACCCTAGGACAGCCGAACACCGGGGAGCGGTTTTTT.

The sample holds many counts of this clonotype. This chain connects TRBV5-1 to TRBJ2-7; weak D call: TRBD2 (7 bases). V was clipped by 0 bases and J by 0 bases, with 13 bases between them. Germline V gene sequence: CDR1 SGHRS, CDR2 YFSETQ. The CDR3 extends over 16 amino acids. The CDR3 DNA sequence: TGCGCCAGCAGCTTGGCTGAGGGGGGGAGCTCCTACGAGCAGTACTTC. As protein: CASSLAEGGSSYEQYF.

There are a few counts of this clonotype. The CDR3 DNA is TGTGCCAGCTCTGCACGGGGAGATACGCAGTATTTT. This translates into CASSARGDTQYF. The chain employs TRBV6-5 and TRBJ2-3; TRBD2 might be the D (5 bases). V was trimmed by 8 bases and J by 5 bases, leaving 11 bases between them. The CDR3 contains 12 residues. Germline V lookup: CDR1 MNHEY, CDR2 SVGAGI.

Of note for this clonotype: A much larger clone lies a single base off, so this may be a read error. CDR3 in DNA: TGCAGCGGGTCGGGACCCTGGGAAGAGACCCAGAACTTC. Residues: CSGSGPWEETQNF. V gene TRBV29-1 combines with J gene TRBJ2-5; D assignment may be TRBD1 or TRBD2 (5 bases each). The V gene's germline CDR1 is SQVTM and CDR2 ANQGSEA. The CDR3 is 13 amino acids. The variable domain in full, completed from reference TRBV29-1 and TRBJ2-5, reads SAVISQKPSRDICQRGTSLTIQCQVDSQVTMMFWYRQQPGQSLTLIATANQGSEATYESGFVIDKFPISRPNLTFSTLTVSNMSPEDSSIYLCSGSGPWEETQNFGPGTRLLVL.

This clonotype showed up many times. The V gene is TRBV28, the J gene TRBJ2-7; TRBD1 aligns across 7 bases. There are 14 residues in the CDR3. Trimming removed 6 bases from V and 3 bases from J; junction bases left unmatched: 8. CDR1 and CDR2 (germline): MDHEN, SYDVKM. In DNA form, the CDR3 reads TGTGCCAGCAGCCTGGTATCAGGGGGCTACGAGCAGTACTTC. It translates to CASSLVSGGYEQYF.

A remark on this clonotype: A much larger clone differs by one base, so this may be a read error. This sequence joins TRBV13 and TRBJ2-5, with D tentatively TRBD1 or TRBD2 (6 bases each). This CDR3 is built from 16 residues. The germline V gene has CDR1 PRHDT and CDR2 FYEKMQ (reference sequence). The CDR3, as DNA: TGTGCCTGCAGCCCGGAGAGGGGGGACTACCAAGAGACCCAGTACTTC. This sequence encodes CACSPERGDYQETQYF.

About this clonotype: One base away lies a much larger clone, so this may be a sequencing read error. This rearrangement joins TRBV7-2 to TRBJ2-7; D remains unclear. Trimming took 7 bases from V and 0 from J, leaving 13 bases between them. The V gene's germline CDR1 is SGHTA and CDR2 FQGNSA. The CDR3 runs 14 residues. CDR3 loop: CASTTGAGSYEQYF. For the CDR3, the DNA is TGTGCCAGCACCACCGGTGCCGGCTCCTACGAGCAGTACTTC.

This clonotype has only a few counts. The V gene is TRBV2, the J gene TRBJ2-5, with 9 bases that match TRBD1. This CDR3 is 15 amino acids long. Losses at the gene ends were 4 bases for V and 5 bases for J; bases not matched to a gene: 8. From germline, CDR1 is SNHLY and CDR2 FYNNEI. The CDR3: CASSVTGGALETQYF. The CDR3 bases are TGTGCCAGCAGTGTTACAGGGGGCGCCTTGGAGACCCAGTACTTC.

This clonotype was detected ten times or more. The J gene is TRBJ2-7, the V gene TRBV12-3 or TRBV12-4; D possibly matches TRBD1 or TRBD2 (5 bases each). V was cut by 3 bases and J by 7 bases, with 16 bases left in between. This CDR3 spans 14 amino acids. The CDR3 is CASSLGTPISEQYF. The CDR3 coding sequence is TGTGCCAGCAGTTTGGGGACCCCTATCTCGGAGCAGTACTTC.

The genes are TRBV21-1 and TRBJ2-3; the table calls TRBD1, which could not be checked here. TRBV21-1 is termed a pseudogene. This CDR3 is 13 amino acids long. The DNA for the CDR3 is TGTGCCGTTTCATGGGACCGCACAGATACGCAGTATTTT. Amino acid sequence: CAVSWDRTDTQYF.

This chain links TRBV12-3 or TRBV12-4 with TRBJ2-4; perhaps TRBD2 as D (6 bases). V was trimmed by 6 bases and J by 3 bases, leaving 24 bases between them. The CDR3 sequence is 18 residues long. In DNA, the CDR3 is TGTGCCAGCAGACCCTCCGGGGACTCCCAACGCGGCAAAAACATTCAGTACTTC. Translated: CASRPSGDSQRGKNIQYF.

This clonotype was detected only a few times. The DNA for the CDR3 is TGTGCCAGTAGCCCGGGACAGGGACAGTACGAGCAGTACTTC. This codes for CASSPGQGQYEQYF. The chain uses TRBV19 and TRBJ2-7, with 9 bases fitting TRBD1. J lost 4 bases, V lost 6 bases, and 7 bases had no gene match. Germline CDR1 and CDR2: LNHDA and SQIVND (reference sequence). CDR3 length equals 14 residues.

The sample holds a few counts of this clonotype. CDR3 in DNA: TGCGCCAGCAGCCCCCGGGGGGTTCAGGGATTGACTGAAGCTTTCTTT. Translated: CASSPRGVQGLTEAFF. This chain joins TRBV5-1 and TRBJ1-1, with D possibly matching TRBD1 (5 bases). V was shortened by 4 bases and J by 5 bases, with 21 bases between the two germline ends. CDR3 size: 16 residues. Looked up from germline, CDR1 is SGHRS and CDR2 is YFSETQ.

This clonotype came up many times. The chain has TRBV4-3 and TRBJ1-5, with a tentative D call TRBD1 (5 bases). Trimming stripped 0 bases from V and 9 bases from J, with 15 bases between. Per germline, CDR1 LGHNA and CDR2 YSLEER. This CDR3 contains 15 residues. CDR3 protein: CASSQDRQGGRPQHF. CDR3 nucleotides: TGCGCCAGCAGCCAAGATCGGCAGGGTGGACGGCCCCAGCATTTT.

This chain uses TRBV10-3 with TRBJ2-7, with D maybe TRBD1 (6 bases). Germline V CDR1 and CDR2: ENHRY, SYGVKD. V was trimmed by 3 bases and J by 11 bases, leaving 20 bases between them. The CDR3 is 14 residues long. The CDR3 region has the DNA TGTGCCATCAGTGATGGGACATCGCTACCTTTGGAGTACTTC. This codes for CAISDGTSLPLEYF.

Details on this clonotype: This may be a read error, as it is one base from a much larger clone. Here the CDR3 omits its conserved ending phenylalanine or tryptophan, so a read error is the likely source. This chain uses TRBV5-5 with TRBJ1-1; 8 bases line up with TRBD1. The ends lost 1 base at V and 4 bases at J; junction bases unmatched: 12. This CDR3 spans 17 amino acids. Per the germline V gene, CDR1 is SGHKS and CDR2 is YYEKEE (reference sequence). This CDR3 is CASSLYIGQGLGTEAFL. The DNA for the CDR3 is TGTGCCAGCAGCTTGTATATCGGACAGGGCCTAGGCACTGAAGCTTTCCTT.

This clonotype appeared a few times. The chain uses TRBV4-3 and TRBJ1-2, with 8 positions matching TRBD1. Trimming took 1 base from V and 3 from J; bases not matched to a gene: 10. The CDR3 contains 17 residues. Germline V gene sequence: CDR1 LGHNA, CDR2 YSLEER. CDR3 nucleotides: TGCGCCAGCAGCCAAGGGCCGAAGTACAGGGGGGACTATGGCTACACCTTC. Translating gives CASSQGPKYRGDYGYTF.

The V gene is TRBV4-2, the J gene TRBJ2-5; D perhaps matches TRBD2 (6 bases). The ends were cut back, 3 bases at V and 1 base at J, with 15 bases in the middle. This CDR3 is 16 amino acids long. The V gene's germline CDR1 is LGHNA and CDR2 YNFKEQ. CDR3 coding DNA: TGTGCCAGCAGCCAGCTGGGGACGGAGGGCCAAGAGACCCAGTACTTC. The encoded protein is CASSQLGTEGQETQYF.

Note on this clonotype: Given the absence of the conserved phenylalanine or tryptophan at the CDR3 end, a read error is likely. The chain joins TRBV7-9 to TRBJ2-7, with 11 bases matching TRBD1. CDR3 length: 15 residues. The V gene's germline CDR1 is SEHNR and CDR2 FQNEAQ (reference sequence). With V trimmed by 5 bases and J by 2 bases, 5 bases remained unmatched. CDR3 in DNA: TGTGCCAGCAGCCCTACGGGACAGGGGGCCTACGAGCAGTACTTA. It translates to CASSPTGQGAYEQYL.

CDR3 DNA: TGTGCCAGCCACCCAGGCCAGGGAAATCAGCCCCAGCATTTT. It is translated as CASHPGQGNQPQHF. The chain combines TRBV7-3 with TRBJ1-5, with D possibly TRBD1 on 5 matching bases. The CDR3 runs 14 residues. Trimming removed 8 bases at V and 4 bases at J, with 15 bases between. Germline CDR1 SGHTA, CDR2 FQGTGA.

Of note for this clonotype: One end of the junction varies from germline; a read error may be responsible. The V gene is TRBV28, the J gene TRBJ2-7; D gene ambiguous. This CDR3 contains 13 residues. In germline, CDR1 is MDHEN, CDR2 SYDVKM. The CDR3 DNA sequence: TGTGCCAGCAGTTTTAGAGGCAGTTACGAGCAGCACTTC. Residues: CASSFRGSYEQHF.

The rearrangement joins TRBV7-6 to TRBJ1-5; weak D call: TRBD1 (5 bases). Trimming removed 5 bases at V and 7 bases at J, with 15 bases between. The CDR3 has 14 residues. Per the germline V gene, CDR1 is SGHVS and CDR2 is FNYEAQ. DNA of the CDR3: TGTGCCAGCAGCCGAGGGGTAATGGGCCAGCCCCAGCATTTT. Amino acids: CASSRGVMGQPQHF.